Below, 4 T cell receptor beta chains from the same sample are listed, as sequenced in a study of CXCR3-negative and CXCR3-positive naive CD8 T cells. The libraries of TRB cDNA were constructed through 5' RACE using UMI labels. TCRdb re-analyzed the 5' RACE reads; it lists each CDR3 protein once, without DNA. The data show tens of thousands of distinct CDR3 sequences, and the top ten clones hold approximately 0.67%. What these receptors recognize is not known. Whole-study findings and limits: Naive cells with CXCR3 showed TRB CDR3s that were more hydrophobic than those in CXCR3-negative naive cells.

Sequenced: naive CXCR3+ CD8+ T cells from blood. The subset is: CD45RO-CCR7+CD27+CD95- naive CD8+ T cells expressing CXCR3 (TNR3+). All receptors derive from a human donor in good health. Some clones in this sample may be carry-over from other donors' samples.

The chain employs TRBV6-1 and TRBJ1-1. The CDR3 covers 12 residues. Germline V gene data show CDR1 as MNHNS and CDR2 as SASEGT. The CDR3 region is CASTGRHTEAFF.

The V gene is TRBV27, the J gene TRBJ1-2; lacking DNA, the TRBD1 call made by TCRdb goes unchecked. Germline loops: CDR1 MNHEY, CDR2 SMNVEV (reference sequence). The CDR3 spans 14 residues. The CDR3 sequence: CASSFVGEWNGYTF.

V and J are TRBV7-8 and TRBJ1-5; TCRdb's assignment of TRBD1 cannot be checked, as there is no DNA. This CDR3 region has 14 residues. CDR1 is SGHVS and CDR2 is FQNEAQ in the germline V gene. This chain's CDR3 is CASSQRGGNQPQHF.

The chain is built from TRBV12-3 or TRBV12-4 and TRBJ1-1. This CDR3 region has 13 residues. The CDR3 sequence: CASSLPMNTEAFF.